This T cell receptor beta chain was sequenced for a study of OX40 agonist ivuxolimab in advanced cancers. In this sample, this clone turned up a few times. Germline CDR1 is SGHRS and CDR2 is YFSETQ. This CDR3 spans 14 amino acids. The V gene end was trimmed by 1 base and the J gene end by 4 bases; junction bases not matched to a gene: 3. Libraries were prepared by immunoSEQ multiplex PCR; TCRdb keeps only in-frame clonotypes and omits some of them. The repertoire holds about 27,000 clones, with around 79% as singletons. The sample consisted of CD4+ or CD8+ T cells sorted from blood, taken in a trial of the OX40 agonist ivuxolimab. The sequence came from an adult with an advanced solid tumor such as melanoma, head and neck, liver or kidney cancer. The chain joins TRBV5-1 to TRBJ2-5, with 8 bases that match TRBD1. In DNA form, the CDR3 reads TGCGCCAGCAGCTTGTCCGGACAGGGAGAGACCCAGTACTTC. This translates into CASSLSGQGETQYF.